This T cell receptor (beta chain) emerged from a study of shared clonotypes between healthy human individuals (dated by TCRdb to about 2020). Background for the entire study: A couple of women and a few men aged 18 to 49 years were included in the cohort. For each donor, CD4 naive and CD4 memory were each given three plates, CD8 naive was given two plates, and CD8 memory was given one plate. The study deeply sequenced blood TCR repertoires of five healthy adults to estimate repertoire size and the extent of clonotype sharing between individuals. Between about 0.8 and 9 billion PBMCs per donor were obtained by leukapheresis. To increase sequencing depth and limit assay-specific biases, TCR repertoire library preparation and sequencing were carried out by different laboratories using diverse techniques.

Regarding this clone: This receptor's antigen is unknown. No clone much larger than this one lies a single base away; base qualities are absent.

Using the deep immunoSEQ assay, multiplex PCR amplified TCR CDR3 regions from genomic DNA. Extracted genomic DNA from each cell subset was spread evenly across all wells of several immunoSEQ 96-well plates, with each plate serving as a replicate. For sorted subsets, around 0.2 ug genomic DNA, equal to 25,000 to 35,000 T cell genomes, was loaded into each replicate PCR. Purified libraries were measured with a Qubit 3.0 fluorometer, size-checked on a Bioanalyzer 2100, and measured again with the KAPA Library Quantification kit. A separate single-read 150-cycle Illumina NextSeq 550 flow cell was used to sequence each immunoSEQ 96-well plate. In the authors' own workflow: Because only junctional sequences without quality scores were contained in the immunoSEQ output, filtering matching that applied to full-length reads could not be performed. Sequences were annotated with PyIR, a Python wrapper for IgBLAST v1.9, and V/J genes and CDR3 were assigned using IMGT germline references. Reads were removed for weak V/J assignments (E-value above 1e-6), missing CDR3, stop codons, out-of-frame junctions, or ambiguous translated residues. V3J clonotypes were defined as sequences sharing the same inferred V gene, J gene, and CDR3 amino acid sequence. To compute the percentage overlap between repertoires, the number of shared unique clonotypes was divided by the size of the smaller repertoire. RTK rarefaction, the Chao1 estimator, and Recon v2.1 estimates of unobserved clonotypes were used to assess repertoire richness. OLGA was used to compute generation probabilities for all TCRbeta clonotypes that the gDNA method yielded from several donors. TCRdb stores this immuneACCESS table with in-frame sequences only. Part of the clones is absent; in the studies checked, under half of the shortfall reflects unresolved V genes, and no reason is known for the rest. The DNA gave D and trimming, while V, J and clone size come from that table. This sample has around 2.3 million clones in its table, and 90% to 97% of those were observed once. Of the sample, around 0.13% is held by the ten largest clones.

Donors were healthy HIV-negative adults with no recently reported acute infections or vaccinations. All donors were Caucasian adults living in Nashville, Tennessee, USA. CD4+ T cells were enriched by magnetic negative selection, after which naive cells were positively selected on CD45RA and the negative fraction was taken as the memory subset. Blood was collected by leukapheresis, and PBMCs were isolated by Ficoll-Histopaque density gradient centrifugation and then cryopreserved in liquid nitrogen vapor phase. Analytical flow cytometry was used to check the purity and quantity of each magnetically sorted T cell population. From each sorted fraction, genomic DNA was isolated and quantified by UV absorbance on a Nanodrop 2000c. The research as a whole found: Pairwise subsampling indicated that sequencing depth was expected to affect the degree of clonotype sharing among donors. Naive subsets generally had larger estimated clonotype richness than memory subsets. Sampling was restricted to blood, and TCR repertoires in tissues likely differ from the TCR repertoires found in blood. Across several donors, about 5% of naive CD4, 3% to 4% of naive CD8, 2.3% of memory CD4, and 0.4% to 0.45% of memory CD8 clonotypes were shared. Rarefaction of sorted-subset datasets indicated incomplete sequencing despite the large sequencing depth. Higher generation probabilities were observed for clonotypes shared by all four sorted-subset donors than for non-shared clonotypes. The genetic and exposure-history diversity represented was limited by the small number of donors.

Sequenced material: naive CD4+ T cells sorted from blood. This specimen's cell subset or site label, interpreted: CD45RA+ positively selected. This clonotype originated in a man between 18 and 29 years old in good health.

Here is the DNA: TGTGCCAGCTCACCGAACAATCAGCCCCAGCATTTT. Translated, it reads CASSPNNQPQHF. The receptor chain draws on TRBV18 and TRBJ1-5; too little of a D gene remains to name it. Looking up the germline V gene yields CDR1 KGHSH and CDR2 LQKENI. Trimming removed 3 bases from V and 3 bases from J, leaving 3 bases between the germline ends. The CDR3 has 12 amino acids, counting the end cysteine and phenylalanine. Of all the DNA, just the CDR3 is kept, 36 bases in frame from base 1. Joined to the reference TRBV18 and TRBJ1-5 proteins, this CDR3 gives the full variable domain: NAGVMQNPRHLVRRRGQEARLRCSPMKGHSHVYWYRQLPEEGLKFMVYLQKENIIDESGMPKERFSAEFPKEGPSILRIQQVVRGDSAAYFCASSPNNQPQHFGDGTRLSIL.